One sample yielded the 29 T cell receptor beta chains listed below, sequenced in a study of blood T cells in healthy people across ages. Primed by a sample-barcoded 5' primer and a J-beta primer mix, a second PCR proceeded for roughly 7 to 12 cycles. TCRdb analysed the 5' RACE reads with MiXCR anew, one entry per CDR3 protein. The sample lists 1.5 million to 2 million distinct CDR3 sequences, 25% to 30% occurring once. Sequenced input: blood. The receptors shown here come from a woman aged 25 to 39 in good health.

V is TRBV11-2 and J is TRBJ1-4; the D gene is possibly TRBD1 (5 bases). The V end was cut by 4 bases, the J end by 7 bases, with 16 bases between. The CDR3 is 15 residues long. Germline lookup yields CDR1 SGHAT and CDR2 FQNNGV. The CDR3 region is CASSWDRVVGEKLFF. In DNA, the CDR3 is TGTGCCAGCAGCTGGGACCGGGTGGTTGGTGAAAAACTGTTTTTT.

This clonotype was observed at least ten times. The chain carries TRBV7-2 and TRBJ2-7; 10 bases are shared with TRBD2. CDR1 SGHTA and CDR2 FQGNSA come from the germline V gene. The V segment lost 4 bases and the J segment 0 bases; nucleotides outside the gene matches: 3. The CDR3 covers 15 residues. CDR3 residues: CASSSTSGTSYEQYF. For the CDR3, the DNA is TGTGCCAGCAGCTCCACTAGCGGGACCTCCTACGAGCAGTACTTC.

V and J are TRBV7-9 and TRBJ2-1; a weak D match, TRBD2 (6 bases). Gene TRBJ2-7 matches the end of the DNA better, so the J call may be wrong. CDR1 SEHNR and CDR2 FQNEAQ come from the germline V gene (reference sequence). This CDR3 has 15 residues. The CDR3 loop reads CASSSTGVSASEQYF. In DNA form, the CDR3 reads TGTGCCAGCAGCTCCACGGGAGTTTCCGCTTCCGAGCAGTACTTC.

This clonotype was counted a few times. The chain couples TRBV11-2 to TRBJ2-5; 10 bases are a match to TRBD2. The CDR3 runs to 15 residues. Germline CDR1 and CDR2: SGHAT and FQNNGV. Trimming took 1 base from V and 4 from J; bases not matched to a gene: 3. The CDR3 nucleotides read TGTGCCAGCAGCTTAGTTCCTAGCGGGAGAGAGACCCAGTACTTC. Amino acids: CASSLVPSGRETQYF.

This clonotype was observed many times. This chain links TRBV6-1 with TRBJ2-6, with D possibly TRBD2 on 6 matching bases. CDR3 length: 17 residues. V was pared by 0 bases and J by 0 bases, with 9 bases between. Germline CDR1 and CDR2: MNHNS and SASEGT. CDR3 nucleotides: TGTGCCAGCAGTGAAGCGATCGGGAGCTCTGGGGCCAACGTCCTGACTTTC. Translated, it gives CASSEAIGSSGANVLTF.

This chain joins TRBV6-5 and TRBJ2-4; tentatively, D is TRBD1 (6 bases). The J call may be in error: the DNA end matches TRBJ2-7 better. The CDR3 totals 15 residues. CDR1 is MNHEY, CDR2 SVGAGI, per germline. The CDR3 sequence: CASRQTGNLVDEQYF. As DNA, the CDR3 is TGTGCCAGCAGACAAACAGGGAATTTGGTGGACGAGCAGTACTTC.

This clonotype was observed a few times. The CDR3 loop is CASSLYPGELFF. CDR3 DNA: TGTGCCAGCAGCTTATACCCCGGGGAGCTGTTTTTT. The rearrangement uses TRBV7-2 and TRBJ2-2; no firm D call. The germline V gene has CDR1 SGHTA and CDR2 FQGNSA. This CDR3 contains 12 residues. Between the trimmed V and J ends, which lost 2 bases and 6 bases, there was a span of 4 bases.

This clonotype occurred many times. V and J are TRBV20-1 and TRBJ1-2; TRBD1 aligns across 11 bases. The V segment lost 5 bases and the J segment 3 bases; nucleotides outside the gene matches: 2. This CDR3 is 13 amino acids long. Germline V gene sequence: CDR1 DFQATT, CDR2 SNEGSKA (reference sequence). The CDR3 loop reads CSAGQGADYGYTF. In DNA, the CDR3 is TGCAGTGCTGGACAGGGGGCTGACTATGGCTACACCTTC.

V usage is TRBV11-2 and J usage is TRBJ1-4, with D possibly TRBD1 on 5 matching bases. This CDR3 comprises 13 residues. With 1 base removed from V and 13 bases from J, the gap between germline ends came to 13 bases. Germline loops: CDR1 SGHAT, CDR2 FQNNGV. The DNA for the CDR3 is TGTGCCAGCAGCTTAGGAATACCGGGGGGACTGTTTTTT. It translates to CASSLGIPGGLFF.

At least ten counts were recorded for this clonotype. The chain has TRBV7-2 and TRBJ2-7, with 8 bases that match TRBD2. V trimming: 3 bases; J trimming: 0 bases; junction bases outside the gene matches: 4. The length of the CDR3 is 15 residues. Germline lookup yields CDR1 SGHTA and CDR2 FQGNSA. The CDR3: CASSFRAGASYEQYF. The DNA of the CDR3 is TGTGCCAGCAGCTTCCGAGCGGGAGCCTCCTACGAGCAGTACTTC.

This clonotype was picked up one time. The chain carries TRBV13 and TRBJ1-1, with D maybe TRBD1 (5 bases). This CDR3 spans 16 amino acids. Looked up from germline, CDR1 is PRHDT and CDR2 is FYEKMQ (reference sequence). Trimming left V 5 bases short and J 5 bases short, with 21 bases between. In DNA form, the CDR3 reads TGTGCCAGCAGCCTAAGGTCAGGGAAAAGAGGAACTGAAGCTTTCTTT. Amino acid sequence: CASSLRSGKRGTEAFF.

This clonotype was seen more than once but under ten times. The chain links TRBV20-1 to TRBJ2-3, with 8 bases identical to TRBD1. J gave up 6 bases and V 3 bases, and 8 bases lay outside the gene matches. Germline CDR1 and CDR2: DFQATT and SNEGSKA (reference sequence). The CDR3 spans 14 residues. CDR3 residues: CSASARTGSDTQYF. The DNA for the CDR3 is TGCAGTGCTAGTGCCCGGACAGGGTCGGATACGCAGTATTTT.

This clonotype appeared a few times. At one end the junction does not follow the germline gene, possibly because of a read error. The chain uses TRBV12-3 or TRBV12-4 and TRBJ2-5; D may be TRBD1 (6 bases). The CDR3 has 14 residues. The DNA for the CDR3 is TGTTCCAGCAGTCCTACAGGGATCTCGGAGACCCAGTACTTC. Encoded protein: CSSSPTGISETQYF.

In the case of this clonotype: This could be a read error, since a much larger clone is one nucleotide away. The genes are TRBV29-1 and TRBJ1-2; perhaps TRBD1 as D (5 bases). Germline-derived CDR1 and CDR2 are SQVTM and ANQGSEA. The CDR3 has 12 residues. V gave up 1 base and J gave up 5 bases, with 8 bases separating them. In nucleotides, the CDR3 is TGCAGCGTTGAAGCGGGGGTTTATGGCTACACCTTC. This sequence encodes CSVEAGVYGYTF.

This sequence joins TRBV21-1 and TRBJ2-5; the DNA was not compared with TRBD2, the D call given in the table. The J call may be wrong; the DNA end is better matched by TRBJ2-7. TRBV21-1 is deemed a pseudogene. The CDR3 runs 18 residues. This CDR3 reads CASSKDRGGGLVGHEQYF. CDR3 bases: TGTGCCAGCAGCAAGGATCGAGGCGGAGGACTGGTGGGTCACGAGCAGTACTTC.

DNA of the CDR3: TGTGCCATATCGACAGGAATGAACACTGAAGCTTTCTTT. Protein product: CAISTGMNTEAFF. V usage is TRBV10-3 and J usage is TRBJ1-1; the D gene is possibly TRBD1 (6 bases). Per the germline V gene, CDR1 is ENHRY and CDR2 is SYGVKD. The CDR3 is made up of 13 amino acids. V was cut by 9 bases and J by 0 bases, with 11 bases left in between.

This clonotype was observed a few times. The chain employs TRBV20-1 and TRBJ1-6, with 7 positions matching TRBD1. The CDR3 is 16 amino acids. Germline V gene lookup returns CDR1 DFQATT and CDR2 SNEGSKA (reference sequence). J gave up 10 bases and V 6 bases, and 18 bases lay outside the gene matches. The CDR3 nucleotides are TGCAGTGCCAAGTTAGCCCAATCAGGGGGATCATCACCCCTCCACTTT. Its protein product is CSAKLAQSGGSSPLHF.

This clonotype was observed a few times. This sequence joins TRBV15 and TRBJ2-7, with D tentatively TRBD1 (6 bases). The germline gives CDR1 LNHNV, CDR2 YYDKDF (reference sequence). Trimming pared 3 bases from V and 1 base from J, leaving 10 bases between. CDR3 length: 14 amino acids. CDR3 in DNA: TGTGCCACCAGCAGGACAGGAAAATCCTACGAGCAGTACTTC. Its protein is CATSRTGKSYEQYF.

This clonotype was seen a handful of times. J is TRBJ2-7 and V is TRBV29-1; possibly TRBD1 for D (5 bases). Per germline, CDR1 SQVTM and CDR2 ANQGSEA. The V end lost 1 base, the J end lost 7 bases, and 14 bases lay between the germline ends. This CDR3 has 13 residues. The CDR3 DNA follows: TGCAGCGTTGAAGGGGCAGGGCCTCATGAGCAGTACTTC. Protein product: CSVEGAGPHEQYF.

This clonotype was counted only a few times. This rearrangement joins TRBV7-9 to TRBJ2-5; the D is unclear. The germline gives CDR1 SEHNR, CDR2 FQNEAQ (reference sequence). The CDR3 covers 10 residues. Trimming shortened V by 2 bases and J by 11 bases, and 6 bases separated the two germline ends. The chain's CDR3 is CASSLIEQYF. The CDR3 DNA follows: TGTGCCAGCAGCTTAATTGAGCAGTACTTC.

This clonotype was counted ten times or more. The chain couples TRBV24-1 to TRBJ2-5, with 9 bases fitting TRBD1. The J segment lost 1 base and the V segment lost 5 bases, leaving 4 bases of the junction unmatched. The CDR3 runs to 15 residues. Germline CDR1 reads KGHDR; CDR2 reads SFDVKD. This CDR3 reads CATSGTTGGQETQYF. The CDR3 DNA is TGTGCCACCAGTGGGACGACAGGGGGCCAAGAGACCCAGTACTTC.

CDR3 amino acids: CATLKREGSYEQYF. The CDR3 DNA reads as TGTGCCACCCTAAAGCGGGAGGGCTCCTACGAGCAGTACTTC. The rearrangement joins TRBV24-1 to TRBJ2-7; TRBD2 matches at 10 bases. The CDR3 spans 14 residues. After removal of 9 bases from V and 0 bases from J, the junction contained 4 bases not matched to a gene. CDR1 and CDR2 (germline): KGHDR, SFDVKD.

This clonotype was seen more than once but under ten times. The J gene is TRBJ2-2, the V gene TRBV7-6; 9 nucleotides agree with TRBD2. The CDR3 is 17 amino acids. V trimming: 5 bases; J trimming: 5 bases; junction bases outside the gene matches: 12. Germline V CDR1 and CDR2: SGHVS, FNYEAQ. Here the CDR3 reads CASSPGLAHSKTGELFF. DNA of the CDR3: TGTGCCAGCAGCCCCGGACTAGCGCATTCTAAGACCGGGGAGCTGTTTTTT.

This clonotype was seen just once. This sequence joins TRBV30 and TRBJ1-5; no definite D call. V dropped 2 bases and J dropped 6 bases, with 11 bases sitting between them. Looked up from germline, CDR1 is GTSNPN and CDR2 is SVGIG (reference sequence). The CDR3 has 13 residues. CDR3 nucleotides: TGTGCCTGGAGTAAAGGGTTGTCTCAGCCCCAGCATTTT. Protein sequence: CAWSKGLSQPQHF. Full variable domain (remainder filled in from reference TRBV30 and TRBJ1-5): SQTIHQWPATLVQPVGSPLSLECTVEGTSNPNLYWYRQAAGRGLQLLFYSVGIGQISSEVPQNLSASRPQDRQFILSSKKLLLSDSGFYLCAWSKGLSQPQHFGDGTRLSIL.

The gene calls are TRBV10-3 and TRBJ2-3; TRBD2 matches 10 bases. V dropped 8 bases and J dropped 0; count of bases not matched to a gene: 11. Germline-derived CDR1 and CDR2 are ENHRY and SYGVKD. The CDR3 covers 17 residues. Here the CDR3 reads CAIRGSGRDNSTDTQYF. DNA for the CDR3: TGTGCCATCCGTGGAAGCGGGAGGGATAATAGCACAGATACGCAGTATTTT.

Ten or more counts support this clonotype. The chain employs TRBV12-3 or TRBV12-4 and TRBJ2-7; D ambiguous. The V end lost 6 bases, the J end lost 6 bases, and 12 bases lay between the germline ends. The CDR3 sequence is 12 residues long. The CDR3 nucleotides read TGTGCCAGCAGCTTCCCTGGGGTCGAGCAGTACTTC. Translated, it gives CASSFPGVEQYF.

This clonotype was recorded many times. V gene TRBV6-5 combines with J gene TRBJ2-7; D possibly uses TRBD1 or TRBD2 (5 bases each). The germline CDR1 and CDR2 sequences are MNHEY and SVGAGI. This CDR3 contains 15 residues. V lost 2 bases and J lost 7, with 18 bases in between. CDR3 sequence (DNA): TGTGCCAGCAGTTACGGGACGTCCCTAACGGGGGAGCAGTACTTC. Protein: CASSYGTSLTGEQYF.

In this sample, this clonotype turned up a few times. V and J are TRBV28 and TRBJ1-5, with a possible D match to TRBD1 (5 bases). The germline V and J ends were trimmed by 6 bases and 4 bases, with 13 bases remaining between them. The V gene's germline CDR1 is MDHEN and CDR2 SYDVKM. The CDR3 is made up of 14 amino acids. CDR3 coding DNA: TGTGCCAGCAGCCGGGGGGGTACGAATCAGCCCCAGCATTTT. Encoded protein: CASSRGGTNQPQHF. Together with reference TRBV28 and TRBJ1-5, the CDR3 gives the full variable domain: DVKVTQSSRYLVKRTGEKVFLECVQDMDHENMFWYRQDPGLGLRLIYFSYDVKMKEKGDIPEGYSVSREKKERFSLILESASTNQTSMYLCASSRGGTNQPQHFGDGTRLSIL.

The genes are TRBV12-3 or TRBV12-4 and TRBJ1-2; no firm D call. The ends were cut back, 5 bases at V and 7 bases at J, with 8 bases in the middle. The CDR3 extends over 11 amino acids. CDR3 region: CASSTAGGYTF. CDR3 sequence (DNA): TGTGCCAGCAGTACTGCGGGTGGCTACACCTTC.